This T cell receptor beta chain was captured in a study of T cells expressing NK-cell markers. Study information: Eight donors were sequenced, seven testing HCMV-seropositive and one testing seronegative.

The CDR3 covers 16 residues. Per germline, CDR1 SGHNT and CDR2 YENEEA. Study-level results: Dominant NKG2C+ clonotypes in about 6 donors made up about 1.0-7.0% of CD8+ T cells.

Worth noting for this clonotype: Antigen: not known.

From the 5' RACE reads, TCRdb lists one entry per CDR3 protein and no DNA. The sample has roughly 390,000 distinct CDR3 sequences. The chain has TRBV11-3 and TRBJ2-3; TCRdb picks TRBD2, but there is no DNA to check that call. The clonotype comes from a man aged 18 to 69 in good health. The sequencing sample was made of blood T cells: a sorted CD56 or NKG2C T cell subset, CD4+ or CD8+ T cells, or bulk PBMC T cells (not recorded which). The CDR3 region is CASSSGTSGGYDTQYF. Full variable domain (rest looked up from reference TRBV11-3 and TRBJ2-3): EAGVVQSPRYKIIEKKQPVAFWCNPISGHNTLYWYLQNLGQGPELLIRYENEEAVDDSQLPKDRFSAERLKGVDSTLKIQPAELGDSAVYLCASSSGTSGGYDTQYFGPGTRLTVL.